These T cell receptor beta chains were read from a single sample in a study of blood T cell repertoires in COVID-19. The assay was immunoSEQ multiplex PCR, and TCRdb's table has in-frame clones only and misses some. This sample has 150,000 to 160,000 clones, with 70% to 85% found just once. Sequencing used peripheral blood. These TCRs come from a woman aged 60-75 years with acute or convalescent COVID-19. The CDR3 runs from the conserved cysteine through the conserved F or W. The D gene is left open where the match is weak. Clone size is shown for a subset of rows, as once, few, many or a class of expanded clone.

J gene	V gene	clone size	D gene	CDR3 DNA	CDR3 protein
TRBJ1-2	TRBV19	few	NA	TGTGCCAGTAACCCACAGGGTAACTATGGCTACACCTTC	CASNPQGNYGYTF
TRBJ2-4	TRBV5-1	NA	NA	TGCGCCAGCAGCGAGGGCCGTAAAAACATTCAGTACTTC	CASSEGRKNIQYF
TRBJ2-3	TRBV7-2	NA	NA	TGTGCCAGCAGCTTAGCCGGGGTGACGCAGTATTTT	CASSLAGVTQYF
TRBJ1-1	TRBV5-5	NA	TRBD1	TGTGCCAGCAGCCCGAACAGGGGGACTGAAGCTTTCTTT	CASSPNRGTEAFF
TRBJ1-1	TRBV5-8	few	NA	TGTGCCAGCAGCGGGTGGGGAGTGAGGGCTGAAGCTTTCTTT	CASSGWGVRAEAFF
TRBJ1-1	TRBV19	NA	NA	TGTGCCAGTAGTCAAGGGAGCCTTAACACTGAAGCTTTCTTT	CASSQGSLNTEAFF
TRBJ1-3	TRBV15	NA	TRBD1	TGTGCCACCAGCAGAGATATCGTCCGGGACAGCTCTGGAAACACCATATATTTT	CATSRDIVRDSSGNTIYF
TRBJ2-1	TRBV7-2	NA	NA	TGTGCCAGCAGTCCCCTAAGTGAGCAGTTCTTC	CASSPLSEQFF
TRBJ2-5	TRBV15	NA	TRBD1	TGTGCCACCAGCAGACCCGGGACAGTCAAGGGAGAGACCCAGTACTTC	CATSRPGTVKGETQYF
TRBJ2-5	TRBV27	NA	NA	TGTGCCAGCAGTTTATGGGGGACTCGACTGGAAACCCAGTACTTC	CASSLWGTRLETQYF
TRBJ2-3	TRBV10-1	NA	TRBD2	TGCGCCAGCAGACCCTCGGGGACTAGCATGGATACGCAGTATTTT	CASRPSGTSMDTQYF
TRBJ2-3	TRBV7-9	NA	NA	TGTGCCAGCAGCGCCAGGGCTGGGGCCACAGATACGCAGTATTTT	CASSARAGATDTQYF
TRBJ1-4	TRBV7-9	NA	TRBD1	TGTGCCAGCAGCCAAGGTGGACAGGGTCGGTTAACTAATGAAAAACTGTTTTTT	CASSQGGQGRLTNEKLFF
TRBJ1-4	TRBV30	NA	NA	TGTGCCTGGTCATCTGGGGGGGAAAAACTGTTTTTT	CAWSSGGEKLFF
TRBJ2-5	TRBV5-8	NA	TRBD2	TGTGCCAGCAGCTTGGCCGGGACTAGGGCTGGTGAGACCCAGTACTTC	CASSLAGTRAGETQYF
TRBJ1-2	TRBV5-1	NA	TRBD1	TGCGCCAGCAGATCAGGACAGGAATCGTATGGCTACACCTTC	CASRSGQESYGYTF
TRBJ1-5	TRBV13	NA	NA	TGTGCCAGCAGCGCGAGACGCGGGACCCATCAGCCCCAGCATTTT	CASSARRGTHQPQHF
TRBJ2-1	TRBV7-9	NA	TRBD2	TGTGCCAGCAGCCCAAGGGCTAGCGGACTCTCCTACAATGAGCAGTTCTTC	CASSPRASGLSYNEQFF
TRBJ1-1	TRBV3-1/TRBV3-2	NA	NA	TGTGCCAGCAGCGAGGGGGGGAGTCACACTGAAGCTTTCTTT	CASSEGGSHTEAFF
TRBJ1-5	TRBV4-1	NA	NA	TGCGCCAGCAGCCGTCTCTCCGGGGATAGCAATCAGCCCCAGCATTTT	CASSRLSGDSNQPQHF
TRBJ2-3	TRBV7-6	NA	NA	TGTGCCGTGGGGCTAGCGAGAGATACGCAGTATTTT	CAVGLARDTQYF
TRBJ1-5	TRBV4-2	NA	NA	TGTGCCAGCAGCCAACAGGGAAACAATCAGCCCCAGCATTTT	CASSQQGNNQPQHF
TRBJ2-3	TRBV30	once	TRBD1	TGTGCCTGGAGTGTCCCTGGACAGGATATCACAGATACGCAGTATTTT	CAWSVPGQDITDTQYF
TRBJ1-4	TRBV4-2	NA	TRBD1	TGTGCCAGCAGCCTACGAGGGACAGGGGATGAAAAACTGTTTTTT	CASSLRGTGDEKLFF
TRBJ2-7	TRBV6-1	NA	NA	TGTGCCAGCAGTGAGCCAGGGTGGGAGCAGTACTTC	CASSEPGWEQYF
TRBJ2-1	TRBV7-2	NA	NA	TGTGCCAGCAGCTTAGTTCAGTACAATGAGCAGTTCTTC	CASSLVQYNEQFF
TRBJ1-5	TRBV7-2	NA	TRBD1	TGTGCCAGCAGTTGGGGGACAGGGGGAGACAATAGCAATCAGCCCCAGCATTTT	CASSWGTGGDNSNQPQHF
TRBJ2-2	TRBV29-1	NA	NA	TGCAGCGTGTCTAGGAGTACCGGGGAGCTGTTTTTT	CSVSRSTGELFF
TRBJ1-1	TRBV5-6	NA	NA	TGTGCCAGCAGCACCGGGCATAAGGGGCGTGACGCTTTCTTT	CASSTGHKGRDAFF
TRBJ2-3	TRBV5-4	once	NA	TGTGCCAGCAGCTTACGGGATTCCCGCACAGATACGCAGTATTTT	CASSLRDSRTDTQYF
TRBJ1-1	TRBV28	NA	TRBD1	TGTGCCAGCAGGGTGACCGGGACAGGGAACACTGAAGCTTTCTTT	CASRVTGTGNTEAFF
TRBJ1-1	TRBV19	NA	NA	TGTGCCAGTAGGTCCCAGGGCGGTGGGACTGAAGCTTTCTTT	CASRSQGGGTEAFF
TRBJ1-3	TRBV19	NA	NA	TGTGCCAGTAGTATTGATTCACACCATCTCTCCGGAAACACCATATATTTT	CASSIDSHHLSGNTIYF
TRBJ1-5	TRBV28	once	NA	TGTGCCACCACCGGGGGAGGTTTCAATCAGCCCCAGCATTTT	CATTGGGFNQPQHF
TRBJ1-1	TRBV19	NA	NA	TGTGCCAGTAGTCCACAACGGACATCTGGCACTGAAGCTTTCTTT	CASSPQRTSGTEAFF
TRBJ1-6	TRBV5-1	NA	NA	TGCGCCAGCAGCCCCCGACAGGAGGTTAATTCACCCCTCCACTTT	CASSPRQEVNSPLHF
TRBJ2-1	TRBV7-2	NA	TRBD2	TGTGCCAGCAGCTTAGATCCGTCGCTAGCGGGGGGAGGAAATGAGCAGTTCTTC	CASSLDPSLAGGGNEQFF
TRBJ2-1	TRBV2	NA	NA	TGTGCCAGCAGTGGACAGACCAGTTACAATGAGCAGTTCTTC	CASSGQTSYNEQFF
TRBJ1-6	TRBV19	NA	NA	TGTGCCAGTAGTATTCGGGTCCCGACCTATAATTCACCCCTCCACTTT	CASSIRVPTYNSPLHF
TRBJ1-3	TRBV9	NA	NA	TGTGCCAGCAGCGTTGGGGGCCTCTCTGGAAACACCATATATTTT	CASSVGGLSGNTIYF
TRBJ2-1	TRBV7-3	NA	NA	TGTGCCAGCAGCTTAAGAGGGAGTGGCGTGCAGTTCTTC	CASSLRGSGVQFF
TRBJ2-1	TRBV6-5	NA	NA	TGTGCCAGCAGTTACTCGAATCGGGTTTGGGAGCAGTTCTTC	CASSYSNRVWEQFF
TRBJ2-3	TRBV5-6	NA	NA	TGTGCCAGCAGCCAAAGCGACGGGTCTCCAGCTAATACGCAGTATTTT	CASSQSDGSPANTQYF
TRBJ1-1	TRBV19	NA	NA	TGTGCCAGTAGGGGGCAGCAGTCCACTGAAGCTTTCTTT	CASRGQQSTEAFF
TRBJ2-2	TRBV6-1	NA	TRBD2	TGTGCCAGCAGTGAGGGGAGGGCCCCCGGGGAGCTGTTTTTT	CASSEGRAPGELFF
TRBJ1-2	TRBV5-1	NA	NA	TGCGCCAGCAACTCTTTGGGGCAGGCCGGTATTGGCTACACCTTC	CASNSLGQAGIGYTF
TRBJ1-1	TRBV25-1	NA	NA	TGTGCCAGCAGTGACGGCGGGAACACTGAAGCTTTCTTT	CASSDGGNTEAFF
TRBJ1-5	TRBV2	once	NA	TGTGCCAGCTGCGAAGACGGACTAAATCAGCCCCAGCATTTT	CASCEDGLNQPQHF
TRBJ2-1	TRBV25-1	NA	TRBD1	TGTGCCAGCAGCTTCACCTTGACAGGGATTGGCAATGAGCAGTTCTTC	CASSFTLTGIGNEQFF
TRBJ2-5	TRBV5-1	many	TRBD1	TGCGCCAGCAGCCTGGCGGACGTCCGGACAGGGTTGGAGACCCAGTACTTC	CASSLADVRTGLETQYF
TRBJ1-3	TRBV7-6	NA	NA	TGTGCCAGCAGCTCTGGGACTCATCGCTCTGGAAACACCATATATTTT	CASSSGTHRSGNTIYF
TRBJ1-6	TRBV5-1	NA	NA	TGCGCCAGCAGCAGGGAGAGCATGGATTCACCCCTCCACTTT	CASSRESMDSPLHF